The present T cell receptor (beta chain) was sequenced within a study of blood T cell repertoires in COVID-19. The data were produced by immunoSEQ multiplex PCR, yet TCRdb's version contains in-frame clones alone and is incomplete. The table records some 240,000 clones, approximately 84% of them present only once. Cohort allocation depended upon clinical history that participants reported. The sequenced material came from PBMCs or T cells enriched from blood (not recorded which). The TCR sequence derives from a man aged 50-60 years who had recovered from COVID-19.

The CDR3 reads CASSLEGQGNQYF. The DNA for the CDR3 is TGTGCCAGCAGCTTAGAAGGACAGGGGAACCAGTACTTC. The rearrangement uses TRBV7-6 and TRBJ2-5; 9 positions agree with TRBD1. The V segment lost 1 base and the J segment 10 bases; nucleotides outside the gene matches: 4. Germline V lookup: CDR1 SGHVS, CDR2 FNYEAQ. CDR3 length equals 13 residues.